Listed below are T cell receptor beta chains from one sample, sequenced in a study of blood T cell repertoires in COVID-19. Here immunoSEQ multiplex PCR was the method, and the copy in TCRdb shows in-frame clones only, minus some. The sample has about 210,000 clones; 92% are singletons. Specimen: peripheral blood. The source of these receptors is a man aged 30 to 45 with acute or convalescent COVID-19. CDR3s include the opening cysteine and the closing phenylalanine or tryptophan. The order of the fields is CDR3 DNA, CDR3 protein, V gene, D gene, clone size, J gene. A D gene is named only where the DNA matches it firmly. Clone size is not always given. Where it is, it says once, few, many or a class for expanded clones.

CDR3nt: TGTGCCAGAACCGACAGTGCAGATACGCAGTATTTT
CDR3aa: CARTDSADTQYF
v_gene: TRBV7-9
d_gene: NA
abundance: NA
j_gene: TRBJ2-3

CDR3nt: TGCGCCAGCGGGCGGGGCGCCTCCTACGAGCAGTACTTC
CDR3aa: CASGRGASYEQYF
v_gene: TRBV10-2
d_gene: NA
abundance: few
j_gene: TRBJ2-7

CDR3nt: TGTGCCAGCAGCGTCCTGACCCAGGGATACAATGAGCAGTTCTTC
CDR3aa: CASSVLTQGYNEQFF
v_gene: TRBV9
d_gene: NA
abundance: NA
j_gene: TRBJ2-1

CDR3nt: TGTGCCAGCAGGACTAGCACAGATACGCAGTATTTT
CDR3aa: CASRTSTDTQYF
v_gene: TRBV28
d_gene: NA
abundance: NA
j_gene: TRBJ2-3

CDR3nt: TGTGCCAGCAGCTTAGTGGCAGGTTTGAATGAAAAACTGTTTTTT
CDR3aa: CASSLVAGLNEKLFF
v_gene: TRBV7-9
d_gene: NA
abundance: once
j_gene: TRBJ1-4

CDR3nt: TGTGCCAGCACCGGGACTAACTCCTACGAGCAGTACTTC
CDR3aa: CASTGTNSYEQYF
v_gene: TRBV7-9
d_gene: TRBD2
abundance: NA
j_gene: TRBJ2-7

CDR3nt: TGTGCCAGCAGTGAACCAGGGGAGGGTGTTGAAGCTTTCTTT
CDR3aa: CASSEPGEGVEAFF
v_gene: TRBV6-1
d_gene: NA
abundance: once
j_gene: TRBJ1-1

CDR3nt: TGTGCCAGCAGTGAGGAGCCCAGACGAGTAACTTCACCCCTCCACTTT
CDR3aa: CASSEEPRRVTSPLHF
v_gene: TRBV6-1
d_gene: NA
abundance: NA
j_gene: TRBJ1-6

CDR3nt: TGCGCCAGCAGCTCCGAGAGGGTACAGGGCTACATGAACACTGAAGCTTTCTTT
CDR3aa: CASSSERVQGYMNTEAFF
v_gene: TRBV5-1
d_gene: NA
abundance: many
j_gene: TRBJ1-1

CDR3nt: TGTGCCACCAGCAGGACATTCCGGACAGGCACAGATACGCAGTATTTT
CDR3aa: CATSRTFRTGTDTQYF
v_gene: TRBV15
d_gene: NA
abundance: NA
j_gene: TRBJ2-3

CDR3nt: TGTGCCAGTAGTGAGGTGGGGGGGGCAGAGACCCAGTACTTC
CDR3aa: CASSEVGGAETQYF
v_gene: TRBV19
d_gene: NA
abundance: NA
j_gene: TRBJ2-5

CDR3nt: TGTGCCAGCATGTGGGACAGTGATAGCAATCAGCCCCAGCATTTT
CDR3aa: CASMWDSDSNQPQHF
v_gene: TRBV2
d_gene: TRBD1
abundance: NA
j_gene: TRBJ1-5

CDR3nt: TGTGCCAGTAGTCTTTACGGACAGCCAAATGAAAAACTGTTTTTT
CDR3aa: CASSLYGQPNEKLFF
v_gene: TRBV19
d_gene: NA
abundance: once
j_gene: TRBJ1-4

CDR3nt: TGTGCCACCAGCAGAGATCTGTCTAGCGGGAGAGTTAGGCAGTTCTTC
CDR3aa: CATSRDLSSGRVRQFF
v_gene: TRBV15
d_gene: TRBD2
abundance: NA
j_gene: TRBJ2-1

CDR3nt: TGTGCCAGCAGCTTAACAGTTCTCGCAGGGTCGGGCAAGGAGACCCAGTACTTC
CDR3aa: CASSLTVLAGSGKETQYF
v_gene: TRBV11-3
d_gene: NA
abundance: NA
j_gene: TRBJ2-5

CDR3nt: TGTGCCAGCAGCTTGGCCGGGACAGCCATAGAAGCTTTCTTT
CDR3aa: CASSLAGTAIEAFF
v_gene: TRBV5-4
d_gene: TRBD1
abundance: NA
j_gene: TRBJ1-1

CDR3nt: TGTGCCAGCAGAGCCGGTCCCGTGCCACAAGAGACCCAGTACTTC
CDR3aa: CASRAGPVPQETQYF
v_gene: TRBV28
d_gene: NA
abundance: NA
j_gene: TRBJ2-5

CDR3nt: TGTGCCAGCAGTTACTCTGGACAGGGAAGGAGATCACCCCTCCACTTT
CDR3aa: CASSYSGQGRRSPLHF
v_gene: TRBV6-5
d_gene: TRBD1
abundance: NA
j_gene: TRBJ1-6

CDR3nt: TGTGCCAGCAGCTTGGCGTTGTGGGCCGTAGGAGAGACCCAGTACTTC
CDR3aa: CASSLALWAVGETQYF
v_gene: TRBV5-5
d_gene: NA
abundance: NA
j_gene: TRBJ2-5

CDR3nt: TGTGCCAGTAGTTCCGACAGGGTCATCACTGAAGCTTTCTTT
CDR3aa: CASSSDRVITEAFF
v_gene: TRBV19
d_gene: TRBD1
abundance: NA
j_gene: TRBJ1-1

CDR3nt: TGTGCCAGCAGTTCGCCTGGACAGGGTGGTTATGGCTACACCTTC
CDR3aa: CASSSPGQGGYGYTF
v_gene: TRBV28
d_gene: TRBD1
abundance: NA
j_gene: TRBJ1-2

CDR3nt: TGTGCCAGCAGTGAAAGGGGGACAGGGATCCGACCCCAGCATTTT
CDR3aa: CASSERGTGIRPQHF
v_gene: TRBV6-1
d_gene: TRBD1
abundance: NA
j_gene: TRBJ1-5

CDR3nt: TGTGCCAGCAGTATCGGTGGGGCCAACGTCCTGACTTTC
CDR3aa: CASSIGGANVLTF
v_gene: TRBV12-3/TRBV12-4
d_gene: NA
abundance: NA
j_gene: TRBJ2-6

CDR3nt: TGCGCCAGCAGCAAGAGACTGTTAACAATCGGGGGCACTGAAGCTTTCTTT
CDR3aa: CASSKRLLTIGGTEAFF
v_gene: TRBV5-1
d_gene: NA
abundance: NA
j_gene: TRBJ1-1

CDR3nt: TGCGCCAGCAGTCCGACAGGGGATCTCTCCTACGAGCAGTACTTC
CDR3aa: CASSPTGDLSYEQYF
v_gene: TRBV5-1
d_gene: TRBD1
abundance: NA
j_gene: TRBJ2-7

CDR3nt: TGTGCCAGCAGCTTGCAGGGGTTTGGCAAAAACATTCAGTACTTC
CDR3aa: CASSLQGFGKNIQYF
v_gene: TRBV5-6
d_gene: NA
abundance: once
j_gene: TRBJ2-4

CDR3nt: TGTGCCAGCAGCCTGAATAGCGGGTCCACCTACGAGCAGTACTTC
CDR3aa: CASSLNSGSTYEQYF
v_gene: TRBV7-3
d_gene: TRBD2
abundance: NA
j_gene: TRBJ2-7

CDR3nt: TGTGCCACCAGCAACCAACCCCGGGTCACAGATACGCAGTATTTT
CDR3aa: CATSNQPRVTDTQYF
v_gene: TRBV15
d_gene: NA
abundance: once
j_gene: TRBJ2-3

CDR3nt: TGTGCCAGCAGCCTGGGAGGGCGACGGGAGACCCAGTACTTC
CDR3aa: CASSLGGRRETQYF
v_gene: TRBV7-2
d_gene: TRBD2
abundance: NA
j_gene: TRBJ2-5

CDR3nt: TGTGCCAGCAGTCGCGGACAGGTCACTGAAGCTTTCTTT
CDR3aa: CASSRGQVTEAFF
v_gene: TRBV6-5
d_gene: TRBD1
abundance: NA
j_gene: TRBJ1-1

CDR3nt: TGTGCCAGCAGCACTAGCTGGCATACGCAGTATTTT
CDR3aa: CASSTSWHTQYF
v_gene: TRBV9
d_gene: NA
abundance: NA
j_gene: TRBJ2-3

CDR3nt: TGTGCCTCCCTGAACACCGGGGAGCTGTTTTTT
CDR3aa: CASLNTGELFF
v_gene: TRBV6-5
d_gene: NA
abundance: NA
j_gene: TRBJ2-2

CDR3nt: TGTGCCAGCAGCCCCCCTTGGAGCCTGTTAGACGAGCAGTACTTC
CDR3aa: CASSPPWSLLDEQYF
v_gene: TRBV7-8
d_gene: NA
abundance: NA
j_gene: TRBJ2-7

CDR3nt: TGTGCCATCCCCGAGCTCGGTACTGGGGCCAACGTCCTGACTTTC
CDR3aa: CAIPELGTGANVLTF
v_gene: TRBV10-3
d_gene: NA
abundance: NA
j_gene: TRBJ2-6

CDR3nt: TGTGCCTGCCGGGGGAGGATCAATTCACCCCTCCACTTT
CDR3aa: CACRGRINSPLHF
v_gene: TRBV13
d_gene: NA
abundance: NA
j_gene: TRBJ1-6

CDR3nt: TGTGCCCGTGGCGGTAGCGGGAGGGCCTACAATGAGCAGTTCTTC
CDR3aa: CARGGSGRAYNEQFF
v_gene: TRBV2
d_gene: TRBD2
abundance: NA
j_gene: TRBJ2-1

CDR3nt: TGTGCCAGCAGCCTCGGGCAGGGCTATGGCTACACCTTC
CDR3aa: CASSLGQGYGYTF
v_gene: TRBV28
d_gene: NA
abundance: NA
j_gene: TRBJ1-2

CDR3nt: TGCGCCAGCAGCTTGCAGACAGGGAGGTATGGCTACACCTTC
CDR3aa: CASSLQTGRYGYTF
v_gene: TRBV5-1
d_gene: TRBD1
abundance: NA
j_gene: TRBJ1-2

CDR3nt: TGTGCCAGCAGCTCGAACAGGGTCTGGTATGGCTACACCTTC
CDR3aa: CASSSNRVWYGYTF
v_gene: TRBV5-4
d_gene: NA
abundance: NA
j_gene: TRBJ1-2

CDR3nt: TGCGCCAGCAGCCGACTAGAGAAAGGGACTTACGAGCAGTACTTC
CDR3aa: CASSRLEKGTYEQYF
v_gene: TRBV5-1
d_gene: NA
abundance: once
j_gene: TRBJ2-7

CDR3nt: TGTGCCAGCTCACCACCGACTAGCTACGAGCAGTACTTC
CDR3aa: CASSPPTSYEQYF
v_gene: TRBV18
d_gene: NA
abundance: NA
j_gene: TRBJ2-7

CDR3nt: TGTGCCAGCACCGGCGCAGGGGGCGCTTTTACGGATACGCAGTATTTT
CDR3aa: CASTGAGGAFTDTQYF
v_gene: TRBV28
d_gene: TRBD1
abundance: NA
j_gene: TRBJ2-3

CDR3nt: TGTGCCAGCAGCCAAGGCCTAAATGAAAAACTGTTTTTT
CDR3aa: CASSQGLNEKLFF
v_gene: TRBV14
d_gene: NA
abundance: NA
j_gene: TRBJ1-4

CDR3nt: TGTGCCAGCAGCAAAGCGGAGCGATCTGTTCAGCCCCAGCATTTT
CDR3aa: CASSKAERSVQPQHF
v_gene: TRBV21-1
d_gene: NA
abundance: NA
j_gene: TRBJ1-5

CDR3nt: TGTGCCAGCCCTCTCACCGGCAGGGGGCCGTATGGCTACACCTTC
CDR3aa: CASPLTGRGPYGYTF
v_gene: TRBV27
d_gene: TRBD1
abundance: once
j_gene: TRBJ1-2

CDR3nt: TGTGCCAGCAGGGATCGGACAGCGTACGAGCAGTACTTC
CDR3aa: CASRDRTAYEQYF
v_gene: TRBV13
d_gene: NA
abundance: NA
j_gene: TRBJ2-7

CDR3nt: TGTGCCAGCAGCTTAGTTTACAGTATCACCGGGGAGCTGTTTTTT
CDR3aa: CASSLVYSITGELFF
v_gene: TRBV7-2
d_gene: NA
abundance: NA
j_gene: TRBJ2-2

CDR3nt: TGTGCCAGCATAGCAGGGGGCGAAACTGAAGCTTTCTTT
CDR3aa: CASIAGGETEAFF
v_gene: TRBV2
d_gene: TRBD1
abundance: NA
j_gene: TRBJ1-1

CDR3nt: TGTGCCAGCTCGGGGGGGGCCCTCACCGGGGAGCTGTTTTTT
CDR3aa: CASSGGALTGELFF
v_gene: TRBV11-3
d_gene: TRBD2
abundance: NA
j_gene: TRBJ2-2

CDR3nt: TGTGCCAGCAGGGGGGACAGGGGGCTCTCTGGGGCCAACGTCCTGACTTTC
CDR3aa: CASRGDRGLSGANVLTF
v_gene: TRBV2
d_gene: TRBD1
abundance: NA
j_gene: TRBJ2-6

CDR3nt: TGTGCCTGGAGCCGACAGGGGGCAAGAAACACCATATATTTT
CDR3aa: CAWSRQGARNTIYF
v_gene: TRBV30
d_gene: TRBD1
abundance: NA
j_gene: TRBJ1-3

CDR3nt: TGTGCCTGGGGTACGGCCCTGGGGCACACCATATATTTT
CDR3aa: CAWGTALGHTIYF
v_gene: TRBV30
d_gene: NA
abundance: once
j_gene: TRBJ1-3

CDR3nt: TGTGCCAGCAGCTCGACAGGGGGCATGGAGACCCAGTACTTC
CDR3aa: CASSSTGGMETQYF
v_gene: TRBV28
d_gene: TRBD1
abundance: NA
j_gene: TRBJ2-5